This entry lists 22 T cell receptor beta chains sequenced from one sample in a study of blood T cell repertoires in COVID-19 (dated by TCRdb to the early 2020s). The method was the immunoSEQ multiplex PCR assay. TCRdb stores this immuneACCESS table with in-frame sequences only. Part of the clones is absent; in the studies checked, under half of the shortfall reflects unresolved V genes, and no reason is known for the rest. Present in this sample are over 200,000 clones, roughly 80% of which were seen just once. Approximately 7.9% of the sample is held by the ten biggest clonotypes. Material for sequencing was peripheral blood. The receptors originated from a woman of 80 years or more with acute or convalescent COVID-19.

The chain joins TRBV24-1 to TRBJ2-1, with 8 positions matching TRBD2. The CDR3 is made up of 14 amino acids. V was pared by 5 bases and J by 7 bases, with 6 bases of the junction left unmatched. From germline, CDR1 is KGHDR and CDR2 SFDVKD. DNA of the CDR3: TGTGCCACCAGTGCGGGGGGGTGGGAAAATGAGCAGTTCTTC. Translating it yields CATSAGGWENEQFF.

This clone was seen repeatedly, ten times or more. The chain combines TRBV7-3 with TRBJ2-7; 13 nucleotides agree with TRBD2. This CDR3 is built from 18 residues. Germline CDR1 reads SGHTA; CDR2 reads FQGTGA. The J segment lost 0 bases and the V segment lost 5 bases, leaving 10 bases of the junction unmatched. As DNA, the CDR3 is TGTGCCAGCAGCCCCCAAGGACTAGCGGGAGTGTTCTCCTACGAGCAGTACTTC. This translates into CASSPQGLAGVFSYEQYF.

The chain recombines TRBV6-2 or TRBV6-3 with TRBJ2-1; 10 nucleotides match TRBD2. The CDR3 covers 20 residues. Germline V gene sequence: CDR1 MNHEY, CDR2 SVGEGT. V was pared by 0 bases and J by 0 bases, with 11 bases of the junction left unmatched. The DNA of the CDR3 is TGTGCCAGCAGTTACTCGAGCGGACTAGCGGTCTTCAGCTCCTACAATGAGCAGTTCTTC. It codes for CASSYSSGLAVFSSYNEQFF.

The chain uses TRBV28 and TRBJ1-5, with a possible D match to TRBD1 (5 bases). Germline CDR1 is MDHEN and CDR2 is SYDVKM. Between the trimmed V and J ends, which lost 7 bases and 1 base, there was a span of 5 bases. This CDR3 has 12 amino acids. The CDR3 here is CASKGSNQPQHF. The CDR3 coding sequence is TGTGCCAGCAAGGGGAGCAATCAGCCCCAGCATTTT.

The chain uses TRBV24-1 and TRBJ1-5, with 7 bases aligning to TRBD1. Per the germline V gene, CDR1 is KGHDR and CDR2 is SFDVKD. V dropped 4 bases and J dropped 8; count of bases not matched to a gene: 7. The CDR3 is 14 amino acids. The CDR3 DNA follows: TGTGCCACCAGTGAACCGACAGGGACTGAGCCCCAGCATTTT. Residues: CATSEPTGTEPQHF.

The chain carries TRBV6-5 and TRBJ2-7; 11 bases align to TRBD1. This CDR3 is built from 14 residues. Germline-derived CDR1 and CDR2 are MNHEY and SVGAGI. V shed 6 bases, J shed 4 bases, and the junction held 5 bases outside the gene matches. The CDR3 DNA reads as TGTGCCAGCAGGAGGACAGGGGGCGTTTACGAGCAGTACTTC. Translating it yields CASRRTGGVYEQYF.

The V gene is TRBV7-8, the J gene TRBJ2-7, with TRBD1 matching 10 bases. The trim removed 2 bases at V and 3 bases at J, leaving 4 bases unmatched. The CDR3 length is 15 residues. The germline V gene encodes CDR1 SGHVS and CDR2 FQNEAQ. The CDR3 coding sequence is TGTGCCAGCAGCTTACGGACAGGGGGGAACTACGAGCAGTACTTC. Protein product: CASSLRTGGNYEQYF.

V and J are TRBV30 and TRBJ2-7; 12 bases match TRBD1. This CDR3 has 13 amino acids. Germline-derived CDR1 and CDR2 are GTSNPN and SVGIG (reference sequence). J was trimmed by 3 bases and V by 7 bases; bases with no gene match: 4. CDR3 sequence (DNA): TGTGCCTCGGGACAGGGGGCGGACTACGAGCAGTACTTC. This codes for CASGQGADYEQYF.

In this sample, this clone turned up a few times. The J gene is TRBJ1-4, the V gene TRBV28; D is unresolved. The CDR3 loop spans 13 amino acids. V was pared by 10 bases and J by 7 bases, with 16 bases between. Germline V lookup: CDR1 MDHEN, CDR2 SYDVKM. The CDR3 coding sequence is TGTGCCACCCTGACATCATTCCGTGAAAAACTGTTTTTT. Its translation is CATLTSFREKLFF.

This clone was seen more than once but under ten times. This CDR3 is also generated by other DNA sequences in the sample. The V call is TRBV7-2, the J call TRBJ1-2; D remains ambiguous. The V and J ends lost 6 bases and 1 base respectively, with 9 bases between them. CDR1 and CDR2 (germline): SGHTA, FQGNSA. The CDR3 contains 13 residues. The CDR3 DNA follows: TGTGCCAGCAGTCCAACGGGTAACTATGGCTACACCTTC. It is translated as CASSPTGNYGYTF.

The V call is TRBV3-1 (or the pseudogene TRBV3-2), the J call TRBJ2-5, with D maybe TRBD1 (5 bases). This CDR3 comprises 15 residues. Trimming cost V 1 base and J 4 bases, with 13 bases left between them. Germline V CDR1 and CDR2: LGHDT, YNNKEL (reference sequence). CDR3 in DNA: TGTGCCAGCAGCCAAGGCAGGGCGTCGGGAGAGACCCAGTACTTC. This gives the protein CASSQGRASGETQYF.

This clone turned up a few times. The gene calls are TRBV6-5 and TRBJ2-2, with 7 bases lining up with TRBD1. The CDR3 extends over 15 amino acids. Germline lookup yields CDR1 MNHEY and CDR2 SVGAGI. Trimming took 6 bases from V and 1 from J; bases not matched to a gene: 5. The CDR3 sequence is CASSRGTVNTGELFF. CDR3 nucleotide sequence: TGTGCCAGCAGCCGTGGGACAGTGAACACCGGGGAGCTGTTTTTT.

The rearrangement links TRBV6-4 to TRBJ2-1, with TRBD2 matching over 12 bases. The germline CDR1 and CDR2 sequences are MRHNA and SNTAGT. The trim removed 4 bases at V and 2 bases at J, leaving 3 bases unmatched. The CDR3 has 16 amino acids. The CDR3 loop reads CASSVTSGSTYNEQFF. The CDR3 DNA sequence: TGTGCCAGCAGTGTGACTAGCGGGAGTACCTACAATGAGCAGTTCTTC.

This clone is termed medium-sized. The chain combines TRBV29-1 with TRBJ2-3; a weak D match, TRBD2 (10 bases). Trimming removed 5 bases from V and 1 base from J, with 25 bases in between. Germline V lookup: CDR1 SQVTM, CDR2 ANQGSEA. This CDR3 contains 18 residues. The CDR3 protein is CSVTGGLAGDEGTDTQYF. CDR3 nucleotides: TGCAGCGTTACAGGGGGCCTAGCGGGAGACGAGGGCACAGATACGCAGTATTTT.

There are a few counts of this clone. V gene TRBV29-1 combines with J gene TRBJ1-1, with 7 bases that match TRBD1. This CDR3 is built from 13 residues. Germline V gene lookup returns CDR1 SQVTM and CDR2 ANQGSEA. The V segment lost 6 bases and the J segment 0 bases; nucleotides outside the gene matches: 4. The CDR3: CSVGTAMNTEAFF. DNA for the CDR3: TGCAGCGTGGGGACAGCCATGAACACTGAAGCTTTCTTT.

J is TRBJ1-4 and V is TRBV6-5, with D perhaps TRBD1 (6 bases). This CDR3 contains 14 residues. Trimming removed 6 bases from V and 3 bases from J, with 11 bases in between. Per germline, CDR1 MNHEY and CDR2 SVGAGI. CDR3 protein: CASRTGTSNEKLFF. The DNA of the CDR3 is TGTGCCAGCAGAACCGGGACATCTAATGAAAAACTGTTTTTT.

The chain combines TRBV10-1 with TRBJ2-3, with a weak D call TRBD1 (7 bases). V lost 3 bases and J lost 6, with 13 bases in between. The CDR3 length is 14 residues. Germline lookup yields CDR1 WNHNN and CDR2 SYGVQD (reference sequence). The CDR3 here is CASSDRAGGDTQYF. The CDR3 DNA is TGCGCCAGCAGTGACAGGGCAGGGGGGGATACGCAGTATTTT.

This sequence joins TRBV5-1 and TRBJ2-5; 16 nucleotides align to TRBD2. CDR1 is SGHRS and CDR2 is YFSETQ in the germline V gene. The V and J ends lost 4 bases and 2 bases, in that order; junction bases with no gene match: 5. The CDR3 contains 17 residues. As DNA, the CDR3 is TGCGCCAGCAGCCCGGGACTAGCGGGGGGGATTCAAGAGACCCAGTACTTC. Translation: CASSPGLAGGIQETQYF.

This chain connects TRBV7-9 to TRBJ2-7; D is possibly TRBD1 (5 bases). V was pared by 4 bases and J by 2 bases, with 9 bases between. The CDR3 is 13 residues long. Germline V gene data show CDR1 as SEHNR and CDR2 as FQNEAQ (reference sequence). The CDR3 nucleotides are TGTGCCAGCAGCTCCCGACAGACCTACGAGCAGTACTTC. It yields the protein CASSSRQTYEQYF.

The gene calls are TRBV15 and TRBJ1-2; 8 bases line up with TRBD1. Trimming removed 3 bases from V and 2 bases from J; junction bases left unmatched: 11. CDR3 size: 17 residues. The germline V gene encodes CDR1 LNHNV and CDR2 YYDKDF (reference sequence). CDR3 in amino acids: CATSSPGTGPENYGYTF. Here the CDR3 DNA reads TGTGCCACCAGCAGCCCCGGGACAGGCCCAGAAAACTATGGCTACACCTTC.

The rearrangement joins TRBV20-1 to TRBJ1-2; D perhaps matches TRBD1 (6 bases). Trimming removed 3 bases from V and 6 bases from J, with 14 bases in between. Germline V gene lookup returns CDR1 DFQATT and CDR2 SNEGSKA (reference sequence). This CDR3 has 13 residues. CDR3 in DNA: TGCAGTGCTAGTCCTTCGGCAGGGGATGGCTACACCTTC. Translation gives CSASPSAGDGYTF.

J is TRBJ2-5 and V is TRBV10-3; D perhaps matches TRBD1 (6 bases). The V and J ends lost 0 bases and 5 bases respectively, with 7 bases between them. This CDR3 comprises 13 residues. CDR1 ENHRY and CDR2 SYGVKD come from the germline V gene. CDR3 sequence (DNA): TGTGCCATCAGTGAGTCGACAGGCGAGACCCAGTACTTC. The encoded protein is CAISESTGETQYF.